This T cell receptor beta chain was identified in a study of blood T cell repertoires in COVID-19. Across the study: Samples taken during acute and convalescent COVID-19 were collected in the United States, Italy and Spain.

Recruits, aged roughly 18 to 90 years, lived in under 25 US areas. In the 2 weeks before study entry, exposed participants met a COVID-19 case, which was PCR-confirmed or clinician-diagnosed. Germline values: CDR1 MNHEY, CDR2 SVGAGI. Trimming took off 8 bases at V and 0 bases at J, with 11 bases between the two ends. This CDR3 is 14 amino acids long. In the authors' workflow: Quantification of nucleated cells was approximated via reference gene primer amplification. Some clones are missing from TCRdb's copy, which holds only in-frame ones; the method was immunoSEQ multiplex PCR. The V and J calls and the clone size are those of that table, but D and trimming were determined from the DNA. This sample has 200,000 to 250,000 clones; 85% to 90% occur once, and the top ten carry 0.87%. This clone was seen just once.

The specimen sequenced was PBMCs or T cells enriched from blood (not recorded which). This TCR was recovered from a man aged 45-60 years who had been exposed to COVID-19. The V gene is TRBV6-5, the J gene TRBJ1-3, with D perhaps matching TRBD1 (5 bases). The CDR3 loop reads CASHIGASGNTIYF. In nucleotides, the CDR3 is TGTGCCAGCCACATAGGGGCCTCTGGAAACACCATATATTTT.